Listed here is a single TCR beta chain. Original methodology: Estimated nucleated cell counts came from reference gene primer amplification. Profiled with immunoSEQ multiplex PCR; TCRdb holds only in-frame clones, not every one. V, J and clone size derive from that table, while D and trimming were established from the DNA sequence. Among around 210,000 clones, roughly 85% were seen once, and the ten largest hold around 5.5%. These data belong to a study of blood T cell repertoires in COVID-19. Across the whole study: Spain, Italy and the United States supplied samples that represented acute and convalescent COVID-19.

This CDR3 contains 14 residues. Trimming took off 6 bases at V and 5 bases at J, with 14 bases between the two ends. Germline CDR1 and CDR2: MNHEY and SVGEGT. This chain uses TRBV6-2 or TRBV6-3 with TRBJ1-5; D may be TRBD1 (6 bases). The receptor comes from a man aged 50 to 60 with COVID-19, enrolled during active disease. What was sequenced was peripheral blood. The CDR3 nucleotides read TGTGCCAGCAGCCCTACAGGGAATCATCAGCCCCAGCATTTT. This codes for CASSPTGNHQPQHF.